The 15 T cell receptor beta chains below were found in one sample sequenced in a study of blood T cells in healthy people across ages. The use of a sample-barcoded 5' primer and a J-beta primer mix characterized a second PCR of 7 to 11 cycles. TCRdb itself ran the 5' RACE reads through MiXCR, one entry per CDR3 protein. The profile shows 710,000 or so distinct CDR3 sequences, around 32% of them singletons. Source material: blood. All receptors come from a woman over 75 in good health.

This chain connects TRBV5-1 to TRBJ1-4; D remains unclear. V lost 4 bases and J lost 6, with 13 bases in between. CDR3 size: 14 residues. The germline V gene has CDR1 SGHRS and CDR2 YFSETQ. The CDR3 here is CASSPDGSDEKLFF. The CDR3 DNA reads as TGCGCCAGCAGCCCCGACGGCTCGGATGAAAAACTGTTTTTT.

This clonotype appeared many times. V usage is TRBV5-1 and J usage is TRBJ2-7, with D perhaps matching TRBD1 (6 bases). The V gene's germline CDR1 is SGHRS and CDR2 YFSETQ. The ends were cut back, 4 bases at V and 2 bases at J, with 19 bases in the middle. This CDR3 region has 16 residues. The CDR3 sequence: CASSPLDGTYPYEQYF. CDR3 nucleotide sequence: TGCGCCAGCAGCCCACTCGACGGGACATACCCCTACGAGCAGTACTTC.

This clonotype was observed a few times. It may be a read error: a sequence one base away is much more abundant. CDR3 in DNA: TGCAGTGGCACAAAAGGGGCCCAGCTCTGTGGCTACACCTTC. It yields the protein CSGTKGAQLCGYTF. The chain couples TRBV20-1 to TRBJ1-2; a weak D match, TRBD1 (5 bases). There are 14 residues in the CDR3. Trimming took off 7 bases at V and 7 bases at J, with 22 bases between the two ends. Germline values: CDR1 DFQATT, CDR2 SNEGSKA (reference sequence).

For the CDR3, the DNA is TGTGCCAGCAGTTTAGCAGCCGTGACTGCGGTCACCGGGGAGCTGTTTTTT. It encodes CASSLAAVTAVTGELFF. The chain links TRBV12-3 or TRBV12-4 to TRBJ2-2; the D is unclear. V was trimmed by 0 bases and J by 4 bases, leaving 15 bases between them. There are 17 residues in the CDR3.

In its sample, this clonotype was seen many times. This chain joins TRBV27 and TRBJ1-4, with TRBD1 as a possible D gene (5 bases). Trimming shortened V by 5 bases and J by 5 bases, and 18 bases separated the two germline ends. The CDR3 covers 16 residues. CDR1 MNHEY and CDR2 SMNVEV come from the germline V gene (reference sequence). This CDR3 is CASSPHKTARNEKLFF. The DNA for the CDR3 is TGTGCCAGCAGTCCACACAAGACAGCCCGGAATGAAAAACTGTTTTTT.

This clonotype was picked up many times. CDR3 region: CASSADRMGAGETQYF. CDR3 bases: TGTGCCAGCAGCGCGGACAGGATGGGGGCGGGGGAGACCCAGTACTTC. The chain links TRBV2 to TRBJ2-5; D perhaps matches TRBD1 (7 bases). This CDR3 has 16 amino acids. V lost 6 bases to trimming and J lost 5 bases, with 22 bases between them. Germline CDR1 SNHLY, CDR2 FYNNEI.

This clonotype was recorded many times. This chain connects TRBV25-1 to TRBJ2-7; D gene uncertain. The CDR3 is 13 residues long. Trimming left V 5 bases short and J 0 bases short, with 8 bases between. Per the germline V gene, CDR1 is MGHDK and CDR2 is SYGVNS. The CDR3 DNA follows: TGTGCCAGCAGTTCCCAATACTCCTACGAGCAGTACTTC. Translation gives CASSSQYSYEQYF.

This clonotype was found many times. V is TRBV5-1 and J is TRBJ2-5, with 9 nucleotides matching TRBD1. The J segment lost 0 bases and the V segment lost 4 bases, leaving 10 bases of the junction unmatched. This CDR3 contains 17 residues. Germline V CDR1 and CDR2: SGHRS, YFSETQ. CDR3 coding DNA: TGCGCCAGCAGCCCATCCCGCGGACAGGGGTACCAAGAGACCCAGTACTTC. This translates into CASSPSRGQGYQETQYF.

At least ten counts were recorded for this clonotype. The chain links TRBV5-4 to TRBJ2-5, with D perhaps matching TRBD1 (5 bases). In germline, CDR1 is SGHNT, CDR2 YYREEE (reference sequence). Trimming shortened V by 4 bases and J by 5 bases, and 15 bases separated the two germline ends. The CDR3 length is 14 residues. CDR3 loop: CASSLGSRAETQYF. CDR3 bases: TGTGCCAGCAGCCTGGGCTCCAGGGCGGAGACCCAGTACTTC.

There are many counts of this clonotype. The chain couples TRBV5-1 to TRBJ2-1; D might be TRBD1 (6 bases). The length of the CDR3 is 18 residues. From germline, CDR1 is SGHRS and CDR2 YFSETQ. Trimming took 1 base from V and 2 from J, leaving 19 bases between them. The CDR3 nucleotides read TGCGCCAGCAGCTTGACTCCTCGTACAGGGTACCCCTACAATGAGCAGTTCTTC. Encoded protein: CASSLTPRTGYPYNEQFF.

V is TRBV6-5 and J is TRBJ1-4; tentative D call: TRBD1 (5 bases). Trimming took 2 bases from V and 8 from J, leaving 21 bases between them. Germline V gene sequence: CDR1 MNHEY, CDR2 SVGAGI. CDR3 length: 17 residues. CDR3 in DNA: TGTGCCAGCAGTTACCGATTTCTACAGGAGGGCGGCGAAAAACTGTTTTTT. Translated, it gives CASSYRFLQEGGEKLFF.

The chain uses TRBV20-1 and TRBJ2-7; 9 bases map to TRBD2. The CDR3 covers 15 residues. V dropped 1 base and J dropped 0; count of bases not matched to a gene: 4. Per the germline V gene, CDR1 is DFQATT and CDR2 is SNEGSKA (reference sequence). The CDR3: CSARGRGGISYEQYF. In DNA form, the CDR3 reads TGCAGTGCTAGAGGGCGGGGGGGAATCTCCTACGAGCAGTACTTC.

This chain joins TRBV7-2 and TRBJ2-7, with D perhaps TRBD2 (5 bases). V was shortened by 5 bases and J by 1 base, with 15 bases between the two germline ends. From germline, CDR1 is SGHTA and CDR2 FQGNSA. The CDR3 contains 15 residues. CDR3 bases: TGTGCCAGCAGCCAACCACTAGGAGGTTCCTACGAGCAGTACTTC. This translates into CASSQPLGGSYEQYF.

Notes on this clonotype: A read error may explain this, as a much larger clone is one base away. V usage is TRBV4-3 and J usage is TRBJ2-1, with 9 bases that match TRBD2. The J call may be faulty, since TRBJ2-7 better matches the DNA end. The CDR3 is made up of 18 amino acids. Germline V lookup: CDR1 LGHNA, CDR2 YSLEER. CDR3 protein: CASSQERSSGGIYNEQYF. CDR3 DNA: TGCGCCAGCAGCCAAGAGAGATCGAGCGGGGGGATATACAATGAGCAGTACTTC.

This clonotype occurred many times. V usage is TRBV20-1 and J usage is TRBJ2-3, with a weak D call TRBD2 (5 bases). CDR3 size: 12 residues. With 5 bases removed from V and 1 base from J, the gap between germline ends came to 7 bases. The germline CDR1 and CDR2 sequences are DFQATT and SNEGSKA (reference sequence). The CDR3 loop is CSAHSGTDTQYF. As DNA, the CDR3 is TGCAGTGCTCATAGCGGCACAGATACGCAGTATTTT.